The present T cell receptor (beta chain) was sequenced within a study of cytomegalovirus exposure and HLA in healthy donors. At the level of the study: About 85 million unique TCRs from HLA-typed donors were held in an early release of data. Study-level findings and limits: Accurate prediction of HLA-A and HLA-B alleles (for most subjects) was reportedly achieved from TCR beta sequences.

CDR3 length: 16 amino acids. The germline gives CDR1 MNHNS, CDR2 SASEGT. V lost 2 bases to trimming and J lost 3 bases, with 17 bases between them. On this clone itself: Its antigen is undetermined.

PCR employed 60 Vbeta and 13 Jbeta primers. Repertoires were generated with immunoSEQ multiplex PCR, while TCRdb's copy carries only in-frame clones and drops some. The data hold about 120,000 clones, with 70% to 85% observed a single time. This sequence originates from a human donor in good health. This chain uses TRBV6-1 with TRBJ2-7, with D possibly being TRBD2 (5 bases). The sample comprised PBMCs. The DNA for the CDR3 is TGTGCCAGCAGTGAATTGGTCGGTCCGAGGGACTACGAGCAGTACTTC. It encodes CASSELVGPRDYEQYF.